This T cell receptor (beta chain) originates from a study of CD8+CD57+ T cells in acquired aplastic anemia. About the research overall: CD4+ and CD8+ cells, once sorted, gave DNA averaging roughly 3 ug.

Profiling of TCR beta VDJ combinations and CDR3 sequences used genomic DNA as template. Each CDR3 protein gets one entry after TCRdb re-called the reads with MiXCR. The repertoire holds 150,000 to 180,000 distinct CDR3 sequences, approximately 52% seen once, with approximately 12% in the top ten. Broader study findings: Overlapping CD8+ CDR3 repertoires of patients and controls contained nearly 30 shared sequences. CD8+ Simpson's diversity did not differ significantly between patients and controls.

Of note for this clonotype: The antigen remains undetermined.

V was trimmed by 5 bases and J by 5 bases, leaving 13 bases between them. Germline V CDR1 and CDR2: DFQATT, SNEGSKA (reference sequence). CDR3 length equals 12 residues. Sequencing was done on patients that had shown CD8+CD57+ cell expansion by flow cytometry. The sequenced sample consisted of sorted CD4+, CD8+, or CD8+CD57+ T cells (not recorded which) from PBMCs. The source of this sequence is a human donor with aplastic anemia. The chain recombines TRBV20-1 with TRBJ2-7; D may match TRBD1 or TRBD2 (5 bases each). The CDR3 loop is CSALGQGDEQYF. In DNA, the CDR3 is TGCAGTGCTTTGGGCCAGGGAGACGAGCAGTACTTC.